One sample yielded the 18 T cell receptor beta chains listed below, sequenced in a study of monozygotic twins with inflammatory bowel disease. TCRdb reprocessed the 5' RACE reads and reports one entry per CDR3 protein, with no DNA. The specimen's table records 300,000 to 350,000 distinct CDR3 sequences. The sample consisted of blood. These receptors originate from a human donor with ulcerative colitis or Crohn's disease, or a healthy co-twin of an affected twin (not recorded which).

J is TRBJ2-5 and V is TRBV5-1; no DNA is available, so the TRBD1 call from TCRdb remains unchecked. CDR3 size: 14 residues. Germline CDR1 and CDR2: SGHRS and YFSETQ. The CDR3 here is CASSPRGQGETQYF.

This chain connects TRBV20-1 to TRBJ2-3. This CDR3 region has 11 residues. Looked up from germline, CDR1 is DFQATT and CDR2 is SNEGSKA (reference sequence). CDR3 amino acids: CSADLFPTQYF.

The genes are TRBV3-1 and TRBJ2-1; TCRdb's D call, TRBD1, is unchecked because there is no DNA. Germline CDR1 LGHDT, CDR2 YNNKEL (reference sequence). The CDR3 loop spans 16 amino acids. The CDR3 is CASSHGVGWGTDEQFF.

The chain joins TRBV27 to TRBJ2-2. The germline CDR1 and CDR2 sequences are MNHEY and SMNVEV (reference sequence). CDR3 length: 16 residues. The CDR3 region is CASSLLQEQGSGELFF.

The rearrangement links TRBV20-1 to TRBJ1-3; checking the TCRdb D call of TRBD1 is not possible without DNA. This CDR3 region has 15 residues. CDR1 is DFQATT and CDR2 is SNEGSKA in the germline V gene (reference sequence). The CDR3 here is CSAEPRGRYGNTIYF.

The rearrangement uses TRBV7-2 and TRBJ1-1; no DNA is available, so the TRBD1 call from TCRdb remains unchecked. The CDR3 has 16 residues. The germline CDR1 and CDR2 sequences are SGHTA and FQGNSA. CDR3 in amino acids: CASRLRDRGRYTEAFF.

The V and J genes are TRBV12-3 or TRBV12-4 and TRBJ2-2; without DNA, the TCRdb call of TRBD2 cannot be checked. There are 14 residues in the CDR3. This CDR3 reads CASSLRGLTGELFF.

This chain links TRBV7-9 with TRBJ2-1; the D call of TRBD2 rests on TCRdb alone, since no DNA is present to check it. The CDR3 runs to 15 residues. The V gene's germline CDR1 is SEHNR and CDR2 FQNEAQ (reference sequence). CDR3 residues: CASSAGGPSYNEQFF. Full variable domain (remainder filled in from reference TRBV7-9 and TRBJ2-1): DTGVSQNPRHKITKRGQNVTFRCDPISEHNRLYWYRQTLGQGPEFLTYFQNEAQLEKSRLLSDRFSAERPKGSFSTLEIQRTEQGDSAMYLCASSAGGPSYNEQFFGPGTRLTVL.

The CDR3 spells CASRRDRVFNEQFF. V usage is TRBV11-2 and J usage is TRBJ2-1; TCRdb designates TRBD1, a call that cannot be tested without DNA. This CDR3 is 14 amino acids long. Germline CDR1 reads SGHAT; CDR2 reads FQNNGV.

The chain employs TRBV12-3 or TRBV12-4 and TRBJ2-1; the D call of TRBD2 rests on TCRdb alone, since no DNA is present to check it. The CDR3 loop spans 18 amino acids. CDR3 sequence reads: CASSLSPLTSGSLSEQFF.

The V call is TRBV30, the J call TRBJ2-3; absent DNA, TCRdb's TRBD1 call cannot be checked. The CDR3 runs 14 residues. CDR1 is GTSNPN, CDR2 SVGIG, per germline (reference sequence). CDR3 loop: CAYLRGSGSDTQYF.

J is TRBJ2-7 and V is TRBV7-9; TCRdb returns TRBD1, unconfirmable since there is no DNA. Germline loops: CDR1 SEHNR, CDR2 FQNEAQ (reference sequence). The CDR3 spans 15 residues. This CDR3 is CASADDRFLWNEQYF. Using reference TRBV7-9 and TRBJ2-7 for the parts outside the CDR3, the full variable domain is DTGVSQNPRHKITKRGQNVTFRCDPISEHNRLYWYRQTLGQGPEFLTYFQNEAQLEKSRLLSDRFSAERPKGSFSTLEIQRTEQGDSAMYLCASADDRFLWNEQYFGPGTRLTVT.

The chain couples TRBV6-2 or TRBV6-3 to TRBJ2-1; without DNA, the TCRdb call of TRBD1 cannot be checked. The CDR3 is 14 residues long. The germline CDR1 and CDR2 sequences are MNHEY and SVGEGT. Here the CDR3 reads CASIPRPDYNEQFF.

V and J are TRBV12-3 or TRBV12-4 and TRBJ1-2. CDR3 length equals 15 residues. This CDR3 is CASSLRRGGGSGYTF.

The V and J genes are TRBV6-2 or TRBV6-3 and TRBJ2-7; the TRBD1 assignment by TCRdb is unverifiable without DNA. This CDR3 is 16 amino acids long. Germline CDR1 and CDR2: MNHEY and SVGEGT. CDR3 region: CASSSPHGQGRYEQYF.

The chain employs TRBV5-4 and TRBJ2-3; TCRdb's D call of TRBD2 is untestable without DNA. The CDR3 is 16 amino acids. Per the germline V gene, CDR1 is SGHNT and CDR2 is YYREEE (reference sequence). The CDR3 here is CASSSKARELVDTQYF.

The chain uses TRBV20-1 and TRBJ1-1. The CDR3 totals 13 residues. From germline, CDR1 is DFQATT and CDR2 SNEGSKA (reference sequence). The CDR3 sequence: CSARGSMNTEAFF.

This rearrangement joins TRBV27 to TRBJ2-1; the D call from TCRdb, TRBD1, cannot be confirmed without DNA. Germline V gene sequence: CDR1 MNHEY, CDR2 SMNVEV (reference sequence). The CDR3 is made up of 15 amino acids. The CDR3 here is CASSLSPGSWDEQFF.